The entry below describes one T cell receptor (beta chain). Its antigen is unidentified. TCRdb analysed the RACE reads with MiXCR anew, one entry per CDR3 protein. The repertoire includes about 51,000 distinct CDR3 sequences, over 8% of them detected once, and 11% to 15% sits in the top ten. V gave up 3 bases and J gave up 8 bases, with 14 bases separating them. Germline V gene lookup returns CDR1 LNHDA and CDR2 SQIVND (reference sequence). The CDR3 extends over 13 amino acids. These data are taken from a study of human T cells and chemical hapten exposure. The wider study: Sensitizing treatment utilized 2% DPC over a roughly 2 cm by roughly 2 cm portion of upper inner arm skin. Patients were given diphenylcyclopropenone on the scalp weekly across the approximately 25-week study. A patient group, mainly female, showed alopecia areata, totalis or universalis.

Whole-study results and caveats: TCRs at high frequency, those above 1 in 1000, did not change with DPC sensitization.

The sample's time point: pre-sensitization, week 0. As to treatment: therapeutic diphenylcyclopropenone sensitization with weekly scalp DPC. The V and J genes are TRBV19 and TRBJ2-7; weak D call: TRBD1 (5 bases). The origin of this receptor is a woman in her thirties or forties with alopecia areata. Some clones in this sample may be carry-over from other donors' samples. This specimen was whole blood, taken in connection with sensitization to the hapten diphenylcyclopropenone (DPC). This CDR3 is CASSMTPPDKQYF. Written as DNA, the CDR3 is TGTGCCAGTAGTATGACACCGCCGGACAAGCAGTACTTC.